This T cell receptor beta chain was captured in a study of regulatory T cells in long-lasting Graves disease. This clonotype came up a few times. Combining iRepertoire HTBI primers with Arm-PCR of CDR3 regions, the authors built TCR beta libraries. MiXCR, run by TCRdb on the multiplex PCR reads, gives a single entry per CDR3 protein. The table lists some 450,000 distinct CDR3 sequences, roughly a quarter of them singletons, with about a quarter in the top ten. Per the germline V gene, CDR1 is MNHEY and CDR2 is SVGEGT. V dropped 5 bases and J dropped 4 bases, with 14 bases sitting between them. The CDR3 extends over 15 amino acids. Time point indicated: persistent/refractory GD, antithyroid drugs over 5 years with positive TRAb. PBMCs provided the RNA from which the TCR library was made.

V usage is TRBV6-2 or TRBV6-3 and J usage is TRBJ2-2; D is perhaps TRBD2 (5 bases). The origin of this receptor is a female donor with Graves disease. The sample here was peripheral blood mononuclear cells (PBMCs), taken when the disease was refractory, from a patient treated with antithyroid drugs. This chain's CDR3 is CASSVVGVGTGELFF. The CDR3, as DNA: TGTGCCAGCAGTGTCGTGGGAGTGGGCACCGGGGAGCTGTTTTTT.